The 32 T cell receptor beta chains below were found in one sample sequenced in a study of blood T cell repertoires in COVID-19. Only in-frame clones appear in the TCRdb table, and some are missing; sequencing was by immunoSEQ multiplex PCR. The sample lists 140,000 or so clones; roughly 85% were seen once. Sequencing was done on a sample of peripheral blood. All receptors derive from a human donor with acute or convalescent COVID-19. The donor label of this sample is uncertain.

J is TRBJ1-1 and V is TRBV5-5; TRBD1 is a possible D gene (5 bases). The CDR3 totals 15 residues. Trimming stripped 0 bases from V and 0 bases from J, with 9 bases between. Per the germline V gene, CDR1 is SGHKS and CDR2 is YYEKEE (reference sequence). The CDR3 nucleotides are TGTGCCAGCAGCTTGGCCCCAGGGATGAACACTGAAGCTTTCTTT. As protein: CASSLAPGMNTEAFF. Using reference TRBV5-5 and TRBJ1-1 for the parts outside the CDR3, the full variable domain is DAGVTQSPTHLIKTRGQQVTLRCSPISGHKSVSWYQQVLGQGPQFIFQYYEKEERGRGNFPDRFSARQFPNYSSELNVNALLLGDSALYLCASSLAPGMNTEAFFGQGTRLTVV.

The chain has TRBV5-1 and TRBJ2-3, with TRBD1 matching 7 bases. The CDR3 is 15 amino acids. Germline lookup yields CDR1 SGHRS and CDR2 YFSETQ. After removal of 6 bases from V and 0 bases from J, the junction contained 7 bases not matched to a gene. For the CDR3, the DNA is TGCGCCAGCACCCAGACAGGGCTTAGCACAGATACGCAGTATTTT. Protein sequence: CASTQTGLSTDTQYF.

This clone was recorded only once. V is TRBV18 and J is TRBJ2-6; D possibly corresponds to TRBD2 (7 bases). V was cut by 2 bases and J by 4 bases, with 12 bases left in between. CDR3 length: 16 residues. Germline CDR1 is KGHSH and CDR2 is LQKENI. CDR3: CASSPRGGAGANVLTF. The CDR3 coding sequence is TGTGCCAGCTCACCAAGGGGGGGCGCCGGGGCCAACGTCCTGACTTTC.

This sequence joins TRBV2 and TRBJ2-7; D might be TRBD1 (6 bases). This CDR3 is 14 amino acids long. Germline V gene sequence: CDR1 SNHLY, CDR2 FYNNEI. The V gene lost 11 bases and the J gene lost 0 bases, with 17 bases spanning the gap. The CDR3 region is CADRNRDISYEQYF. The CDR3 DNA sequence: TGTGCCGACAGGAACAGGGACATCTCCTACGAGCAGTACTTC.

The gene calls are TRBV5-4 and TRBJ1-4, with 8 bases matching TRBD1. CDR1 SGHNT and CDR2 YYREEE come from the germline V gene (reference sequence). The CDR3 loop spans 14 amino acids. Trimming cost V 3 bases and J 8 bases; bases outside gene matches: 6. CDR3 amino acids: CASSSGQGQEKLFF. The CDR3 region has the DNA TGTGCCAGCAGCTCCGGACAGGGCCAGGAAAAACTGTTTTTT.

The rearrangement uses TRBV7-2 and TRBJ1-4, with TRBD1 as a possible D gene (6 bases). Looked up from germline, CDR1 is SGHTA and CDR2 is FQGNSA. This CDR3 is 15 amino acids long. Trimming removed 4 bases at V and 6 bases at J, with 15 bases between. CDR3 in DNA: TGTGCCAGCAGCTCGGCGGGGGGCGCTTATGAAAAACTGTTTTTT. Protein: CASSSAGGAYEKLFF.

The count of this clone is one. The rearrangement uses TRBV28 and TRBJ1-6, with D maybe TRBD1 (5 bases). The length of the CDR3 is 16 residues. The ends were cut back, 3 bases at V and 1 base at J, with 10 bases in the middle. The germline V gene has CDR1 MDHEN and CDR2 SYDVKM. As DNA, the CDR3 is TGTGCCAGCAGTTTCGGGGGGGAGTCCTATAATTCACCCCTCCACTTT. It encodes CASSFGGESYNSPLHF.

J is TRBJ2-3 and V is TRBV9, with 9 bases aligning to TRBD1. The CDR3 sequence is 15 residues long. Germline assignment: CDR1 SGDLS and CDR2 YYNGEE. Trimming cost V 3 bases and J 6 bases; bases outside gene matches: 8. The CDR3 is CASSATGGPADTQYF. The CDR3 DNA is TGTGCCAGCAGCGCGACAGGGGGGCCAGCCGATACGCAGTATTTT.

This clone was counted a single time. The gene calls are TRBV6-5 and TRBJ2-7, with 10 nucleotides matching TRBD2. Germline V gives CDR1 MNHEY, CDR2 SVGAGI. The trim removed 7 bases at V and 2 bases at J, leaving 8 bases unmatched. The CDR3 runs to 15 residues. The CDR3 nucleotides are TGTGCCAGCACCCAGGGTCTAGCGGGAGCCTACGAGCAGTACGTC. It encodes CASTQGLAGAYEQYV.

J is TRBJ2-5 and V is TRBV4-2; unclear D gene. Trimming cost V 1 base and J 4 bases, with 10 bases left between them. Germline assignment: CDR1 LGHNA and CDR2 YNFKEQ. The CDR3 has 14 residues. The CDR3 loop reads CASSQGVEPETQYF. CDR3 nucleotide sequence: TGTGCCAGCAGCCAAGGTGTCGAGCCAGAGACCCAGTACTTC.

V is TRBV6-2 or TRBV6-3 and J is TRBJ2-4; D perhaps matches TRBD2 (6 bases). This CDR3 comprises 16 residues. Looked up from germline, CDR1 is MNHEY and CDR2 is SVGEGT. V dropped 0 bases and J dropped 5 bases, with 14 bases sitting between them. This CDR3 is CASSYSFIPGENIQYF. The CDR3 DNA sequence: TGTGCCAGCAGTTACTCGTTTATACCGGGGGAAAACATTCAGTACTTC.

The table lists this clone with a count of one. V is TRBV2 and J is TRBJ2-7; no reliable D call. This CDR3 is 13 amino acids long. Trimming took off 5 bases at V and 3 bases at J, with 11 bases between the two ends. Germline V lookup: CDR1 SNHLY, CDR2 FYNNEI. The CDR3 protein is CASSLDFNYEQYF. CDR3 nucleotides: TGTGCCAGCAGTCTCGACTTTAACTACGAGCAGTACTTC. Using reference TRBV2 and TRBJ2-7 for the parts outside the CDR3, the full variable domain is EPEVTQTPSHQVTQMGQEVILRCVPISNHLYFYWYRQILGQKVEFLVSFYNNEISEKSEIFDDQFSVERPDGSNFTLKIRSTKLEDSAMYFCASSLDFNYEQYFGPGTRLTVT.

This sequence joins TRBV3-1 (or the pseudogene TRBV3-2) and TRBJ1-5; maybe TRBD1 (5 bases). V was shortened by 0 bases and J by 3 bases, with 15 bases between the two germline ends. There are 17 residues in the CDR3. Germline loops: CDR1 LGHDT, CDR2 YNNKEL (reference sequence). The CDR3 region is CASSQDWGDGNNQPQHF. As DNA, the CDR3 is TGTGCCAGCAGCCAAGATTGGGGGGACGGGAACAATCAGCCCCAGCATTTT.

The J gene is TRBJ1-2, the V gene TRBV30; D gene uncertain. V was shortened by 2 bases and J by 6 bases, with 10 bases between the two germline ends. There are 12 residues in the CDR3. CDR1 and CDR2 from the germline V gene are GTSNPN and SVGIG (reference sequence). In nucleotides, the CDR3 is TGTGCCTGGAGTCCACGGGGAGATGGCTACACCTTC. Amino acid sequence: CAWSPRGDGYTF.

The chain carries TRBV24-1 and TRBJ2-1; 14 nucleotides align to TRBD2. The length of the CDR3 is 18 residues. Germline V gene data show CDR1 as KGHDR and CDR2 as SFDVKD. V lost 4 bases, J lost 2 bases, and 6 bases stayed unmatched. CDR3 in amino acids: CATSDPGTSGGTYNEQFF. As DNA, the CDR3 is TGTGCCACCAGTGACCCGGGGACTAGCGGGGGAACCTACAATGAGCAGTTCTTC.

The genes are TRBV7-2 and TRBJ1-6, with D perhaps TRBD1 (6 bases). The CDR3 is 15 residues long. V was clipped by 1 base and J by 6 bases, with 10 bases between them. The germline V gene encodes CDR1 SGHTA and CDR2 FQGNSA. The CDR3 DNA reads TGTGCCAGCAGCTTAGGGAGGACAGTTAATTCACCCCTCCACTTT. Translation: CASSLGRTVNSPLHF.

The V call is TRBV6-5, the J call TRBJ1-2; the match to TRBD1 covers 7 bases. This CDR3 region has 16 residues. Germline CDR1 and CDR2: MNHEY and SVGAGI. J lost 4 bases, V lost 2 bases, and 10 bases had no gene match. The CDR3 nucleotides read TGTGCCAGCAGTTACGCGTCGAGGGGGCGAGGCTATGGCTACACCTTC. Residues: CASSYASRGRGYGYTF.

This clone was detected once. The chain has TRBV7-8 and TRBJ1-1; tentatively, D is TRBD1 (5 bases). The CDR3 length is 15 residues. CDR1 is SGHVS and CDR2 is FQNEAQ in the germline V gene. V dropped 4 bases and J dropped 5 bases, with 17 bases sitting between them. CDR3 coding DNA: TGTGCCAGCAGCTCCCCCCGTCAGGGCAGGACTGAAGCTTTCTTT. Its protein is CASSSPRQGRTEAFF.

This clone was seen once. The chain combines TRBV28 with TRBJ2-1; TRBD2 matches 10 bases. V was pared by 8 bases and J by 4 bases, with 5 bases of the junction left unmatched. The V gene's germline CDR1 is MDHEN and CDR2 SYDVKM. The CDR3 covers 14 residues. CDR3 coding DNA: TGTGCCAGCTTTGGGACTAGCGAGTACAATGAGCAGTTCTTC. Translation gives CASFGTSEYNEQFF.

The gene calls are TRBV5-1 and TRBJ1-4; D gene uncertain. The CDR3 consists of 17 residues. The germline gives CDR1 SGHRS, CDR2 YFSETQ. V shed 2 bases and J shed 3 bases, with 17 bases lying between them. In DNA, the CDR3 is TGCGCCAGCAGCTTCTTATCCGCGAGTGCGGCTAATGAAAAACTGTTTTTT. It codes for CASSFLSASAANEKLFF. Full variable domain (outside the CDR3, taken from reference TRBV5-1 and TRBJ1-4): KAGVTQTPRYLIKTRGQQVTLSCSPISGHRSVSWYQQTPGQGLQFLFEYFSETQRNKGNFPGRFSGRQFSNSRSEMNVSTLELGDSALYLCASSFLSASAANEKLFFGSGTQLSVL.

The V and J genes are TRBV9 and TRBJ1-4, with 9 bases matching TRBD1. Germline CDR1 is SGDLS and CDR2 is YYNGEE. This CDR3 has 14 amino acids. Trimming cost V 4 bases and J 5 bases; bases outside gene matches: 3. The CDR3 here is CASSSTGGNEKLFF. CDR3 DNA: TGTGCCAGCAGCTCTACAGGGGGCAATGAAAAACTGTTTTTT.

The V and J genes are TRBV5-1 and TRBJ2-3; possible D gene TRBD1, 6 bases. Looked up from germline, CDR1 is SGHRS and CDR2 is YFSETQ. V was pared by 1 base and J by 4 bases, with 10 bases between. This CDR3 region has 14 residues. The CDR3 reads CASSLRQGSDTQYF. The CDR3, as DNA: TGCGCCAGCAGCTTGCGGCAGGGGTCAGATACGCAGTATTTT.

The chain couples TRBV4-1 to TRBJ2-3; possibly TRBD2 for D (6 bases). This CDR3 region has 16 residues. V shed 4 bases and J shed 1 base, with 15 bases lying between them. Germline lookup yields CDR1 MGHRA and CDR2 YSYEKL. This CDR3 is CASSPPRGGGTDTQYF. The CDR3 nucleotides are TGCGCCAGCAGCCCGCCCCGGGGCGGGGGCACAGATACGCAGTATTTT.

The V call is TRBV2, the J call TRBJ2-1; D remains ambiguous. Per the germline V gene, CDR1 is SNHLY and CDR2 is FYNNEI. V dropped 2 bases and J dropped 9 bases, with 11 bases sitting between them. The CDR3 totals 13 residues. The CDR3 loop reads CASSEWQSGEQFF. DNA of the CDR3: TGTGCCAGCAGTGAATGGCAGTCGGGTGAGCAGTTCTTC.

This clone showed up just a few times. The V gene is TRBV6-5, the J gene TRBJ1-2; 10 bases fit TRBD1. Trimming cost V 7 bases and J 5 bases; bases outside gene matches: 7. The CDR3 is made up of 14 amino acids. Germline CDR1 MNHEY, CDR2 SVGAGI. CDR3 DNA: TGTGCCAGCACTAGGGACAGGGGAGGTTATGGCTACACCTTC. Translation gives CASTRDRGGYGYTF.

This clone appeared a few times. V and J are TRBV18 and TRBJ2-2; 7 bases agree with TRBD1. CDR1 and CDR2 from the germline V gene are KGHSH and LQKENI. With V trimmed by 0 bases and J by 4 bases, 2 bases remained unmatched. The CDR3 loop spans 15 amino acids. Written as DNA, the CDR3 is TGTGCCAGCTCACCACCACGGGACAGCACCGGGGAGCTGTTTTTT. As protein: CASSPPRDSTGELFF.

This clone was counted between two and nine times. V usage is TRBV29-1 and J usage is TRBJ2-5; TRBD2 agrees at 14 bases. V shed 4 bases, J shed 5 bases, and the junction held 15 bases outside the gene matches. Germline V gene sequence: CDR1 SQVTM, CDR2 ANQGSEA. This CDR3 comprises 18 residues. Written as DNA, the CDR3 is TGCAGCGTTGCCGGGACTAGCGGGGGACTAACCTCCGCCGAGACCCAGTACTTC. Amino acid sequence: CSVAGTSGGLTSAETQYF. The full variable domain, rest sourced from reference TRBV29-1 and TRBJ2-5, is SAVISQKPSRDICQRGTSLTIQCQVDSQVTMMFWYRQQPGQSLTLIATANQGSEATYESGFVIDKFPISRPNLTFSTLTVSNMSPEDSSIYLCSVAGTSGGLTSAETQYFGPGTRLLVL.

The chain recombines TRBV4-2 with TRBJ1-1, with D hard to call. The CDR3 runs 15 residues. Germline values: CDR1 LGHNA, CDR2 YNFKEQ. Between the trimmed V and J ends, which lost 0 bases and 4 bases, there was a span of 12 bases. CDR3 loop: CASSQEKMRGTEAFF. The CDR3 DNA follows: TGTGCCAGCAGCCAAGAGAAAATGCGGGGCACTGAAGCTTTCTTT.

Remarks on this clone: One junction end disagrees with the germline gene, perhaps due to a read error. The genes are TRBV9 and TRBJ1-5; 9 bases align to TRBD1. CDR1 and CDR2 from the germline V gene are SGDLS and YYNGEE. The CDR3 runs to 14 residues. Here the CDR3 DNA reads TGTGCCGGCAGCCCGGGACAGGGTTTTCAGCCCCAGCATTTT. Protein: CAGSPGQGFQPQHF.

The chain combines TRBV6-2 or TRBV6-3 with TRBJ2-2, with 7 nucleotides matching TRBD1. Germline assignment: CDR1 MNHEY and CDR2 SVGEGT. There are 13 residues in the CDR3. Losses at the gene ends were 5 bases for V and 5 bases for J; bases not matched to a gene: 2. CDR3 sequence reads: CASSQGVTGELFF. In nucleotides, the CDR3 is TGTGCCAGCAGTCAGGGGGTGACCGGGGAGCTGTTTTTT.

The genes are TRBV5-4 and TRBJ1-2; no clear D gene. CDR3 length: 14 residues. Germline-derived CDR1 and CDR2 are SGHNT and YYREEE (reference sequence). Trimming took off 7 bases at V and 1 base at J, with 14 bases between the two ends. CDR3 in DNA: TGTGCCAGCGCTCCGGGGATCCATAACTATGGCTACACCTTC. This codes for CASAPGIHNYGYTF.

The rearrangement uses TRBV29-1 and TRBJ1-4, with D tentatively TRBD1 (5 bases). CDR1 SQVTM and CDR2 ANQGSEA come from the germline V gene. Trimming removed 2 bases at V and 4 bases at J, with 11 bases between. The CDR3 is 14 amino acids. The CDR3 DNA reads as TGCAGCGTTGAATCCAGGGCCGATAATGAAAAACTGTTTTTT. It translates to CSVESRADNEKLFF.